A single sample gave rise to the 16 T cell receptor beta chains below, sequenced in a study of early T cells in non-severe SARS-CoV-2 infection. TCRdb itself ran the 5' RACE reads through MiXCR, one entry per CDR3 protein. The sample has some 29,000 distinct CDR3 sequences, about 4.5% seen once; the top ten hold about 6%. The sample taken for sequencing was whole blood. The receptors derive from an adult who was a healthcare worker with PCR-confirmed SARS-CoV-2 infection or an uninfected control (not recorded which).

This clonotype was detected a few times. V and J are TRBV5-1 and TRBJ2-7; 9 bases match TRBD2. The germline CDR1 and CDR2 sequences are SGHRS and YFSETQ. The CDR3 covers 17 residues. Germline trimming cut 0 bases from V and 0 bases from J; bases unmatched to any gene: 7. CDR3 sequence (DNA): TGCGCCAGCAGCTTGGTGGCTCTAGCGGGGAGCTCCTACGAGCAGTACTTC. Residues: CASSLVALAGSSYEQYF.

This clonotype was seen many times. The rearrangement uses TRBV5-6 and TRBJ2-4, with D possibly being TRBD1 (5 bases). CDR3 length equals 12 residues. Germline V CDR1 and CDR2: SGHDT, YYEEEE. V was shortened by 0 bases and J by 14 bases, with 12 bases between the two germline ends. The DNA for the CDR3 is TGTGCCAGCAGCTTGGTTAACGGACATAAGTACTTC. It codes for CASSLVNGHKYF.

The rearrangement uses TRBV2 and TRBJ1-5; no firm D call. The CDR3 has 13 residues. Deletions cut 7 bases from V and 7 bases from J, with 14 bases between. Germline V lookup: CDR1 SNHLY, CDR2 FYNNEI. This chain's CDR3 is CASTFSGVQPQHF. The CDR3 DNA sequence: TGTGCCAGCACCTTTTCCGGGGTACAGCCCCAGCATTTT. Combining the CDR3 with reference TRBV2 and TRBJ1-5 gives the whole variable domain EPEVTQTPSHQVTQMGQEVILRCVPISNHLYFYWYRQILGQKVEFLVSFYNNEISEKSEIFDDQFSVERPDGSNFTLKIRSTKLEDSAMYFCASTFSGVQPQHFGDGTRLSIL.

This clonotype came up many times. The chain joins TRBV7-9 to TRBJ2-3; tentatively, D is TRBD1 or TRBD2 (5 bases each). The CDR3 contains 16 residues. The germline CDR1 and CDR2 sequences are SEHNR and FQNEAQ (reference sequence). Trimming shortened V by 6 bases and J by 0 bases, and 16 bases separated the two germline ends. The CDR3 loop is CASRQEVATSTDTQYF. The DNA for the CDR3 is TGTGCCAGCAGACAGGAGGTCGCGACTAGCACAGATACGCAGTATTTT.

On this clonotype itself: This may stem from a read error, because a much larger clone lies one nucleotide away. This chain connects TRBV20-1 to TRBJ2-2, with D perhaps TRBD2 (7 bases). CDR3 length: 16 residues. CDR1 and CDR2 (germline): DFQATT, SNEGSKA (reference sequence). V lost 0 bases and J lost 4, with 15 bases in between. This CDR3 reads CSARDRGAETTGELFF. DNA of the CDR3: TGCAGTGCTAGAGACCGGGGGGCCGAAACCACCGGGGAGCTGTTTTTT.

This clonotype was picked up many times. The rearrangement uses TRBV9 and TRBJ2-1, with D possibly being TRBD2 (5 bases). CDR1 and CDR2 from the germline V gene are SGDLS and YYNGEE. The V end lost 5 bases, the J end lost 4 bases, and 13 bases lay between the germline ends. This CDR3 is built from 14 residues. The CDR3 reads CASSPRGYYNEQFF. CDR3 DNA sequence: TGTGCCAGCAGTCCTCGCGGGTATTACAATGAGCAGTTCTTC.

This clonotype was seen many times. The rearrangement joins TRBV3-1 to TRBJ2-1; a weak D match, TRBD2 (6 bases). This CDR3 is 14 amino acids long. Trimming took 4 bases from V and 0 from J, leaving 7 bases between them. Germline values: CDR1 LGHDT, CDR2 YNNKEL (reference sequence). The CDR3 coding sequence is TGTGCCAGCAGCCTAGCGGTCTCCTACAATGAGCAGTTCTTC. Its protein is CASSLAVSYNEQFF.

The gene calls are TRBV7-2 and TRBJ2-2; no clear D. Per germline, CDR1 SGHTA and CDR2 FQGNSA. V shed 1 base and J shed 5 bases, with 11 bases lying between them. The CDR3 runs to 15 residues. The CDR3 region is CASSLVGWDTGELFF. CDR3 coding DNA: TGTGCCAGCAGCTTAGTTGGTTGGGATACCGGGGAGCTGTTTTTT.

This clonotype was recorded many times. The rearrangement links TRBV5-6 to TRBJ2-3; D is ambiguous. Trimming removed 7 bases at V and 2 bases at J, with 20 bases between. This CDR3 is built from 16 residues. Germline V CDR1 and CDR2: SGHDT, YYEEEE. As DNA, the CDR3 is TGTGCCAGCTTGGCGGACGCGACACAATCCACAGATACGCAGTATTTT. It translates to CASLADATQSTDTQYF.

The sample holds many counts of this clonotype. The chain has TRBV19 and TRBJ1-5; D not certain. The V end was cut by 1 base, the J end by 3 bases, with 13 bases between. Germline-derived CDR1 and CDR2 are LNHDA and SQIVND (reference sequence). The CDR3 consists of 16 residues. The CDR3, as DNA: TGTGCCAGTAGTATAGGGAAGGGAGAGGACAATCAGCCCCAGCATTTT. Its protein product is CASSIGKGEDNQPQHF.

This clonotype was detected ten times or more. This chain links TRBV5-1 with TRBJ2-7; D gene ambiguous. CDR3 length: 14 residues. From germline, CDR1 is SGHRS and CDR2 YFSETQ. V lost 0 bases, J lost 0 bases, and 7 bases lay in between. CDR3: CASSLDRSSYEQYF. CDR3 DNA sequence: TGCGCCAGCAGCTTGGACCGTAGCTCCTACGAGCAGTACTTC.

This clonotype occurred many times. DNA of the CDR3: TGCGCCAGCAGCTTGGAAATAGGGAAGGGCAATGAGCAGTTCTTC. The encoded protein is CASSLEIGKGNEQFF. The V call is TRBV5-1, the J call TRBJ2-1, with D uncertain. The V end was cut by 0 bases, the J end by 6 bases, with 13 bases between. Germline V gene sequence: CDR1 SGHRS, CDR2 YFSETQ. The CDR3 has 15 amino acids.

This clonotype occurred many times. The chain combines TRBV5-4 with TRBJ2-7; 7 positions agree with TRBD1. Germline-derived CDR1 and CDR2 are SGHNT and YYREEE (reference sequence). This CDR3 region has 14 residues. Germline trimming cut 3 bases from V and 2 bases from J; bases unmatched to any gene: 5. The CDR3 region is CASSWRQGTYEQYF. The CDR3 bases are TGTGCCAGCAGCTGGAGACAGGGAACCTACGAGCAGTACTTC.

This clonotype was observed many times. The chain couples TRBV12-5 to TRBJ1-1; D is ambiguous. V shed 3 bases and J shed 1 base, with 6 bases lying between them. This CDR3 contains 13 residues. The germline gives CDR1 LGHNT, CDR2 FRNRAP. The CDR3 spells CASGFYGNTEAFF. As DNA, the CDR3 is TGTGCTAGTGGTTTCTACGGGAACACTGAAGCTTTCTTT.

This clonotype was seen at least ten times. Written as DNA, the CDR3 is TGTGCCAGCTCACCACGCAGGACAGATACGCAGTATTTT. It translates to CASSPRRTDTQYF. The chain recombines TRBV18 with TRBJ2-3; the D is unclear. V was pared by 1 base and J by 3 bases, with 5 bases between. The CDR3 contains 13 residues. Germline loops: CDR1 KGHSH, CDR2 LQKENI.

This clonotype appeared a few times. The chain employs TRBV30 and TRBJ1-5; 9 bases are shared with TRBD1. The V gene's germline CDR1 is GTSNPN and CDR2 SVGIG (reference sequence). This CDR3 is 13 amino acids long. J gave up 6 bases and V 1 base, and 1 base lay outside the gene matches. The CDR3 DNA reads TGTGCCTGGAGTGAGACAGGGGGTCAGCCCCAGCATTTT. This gives the protein CAWSETGGQPQHF.